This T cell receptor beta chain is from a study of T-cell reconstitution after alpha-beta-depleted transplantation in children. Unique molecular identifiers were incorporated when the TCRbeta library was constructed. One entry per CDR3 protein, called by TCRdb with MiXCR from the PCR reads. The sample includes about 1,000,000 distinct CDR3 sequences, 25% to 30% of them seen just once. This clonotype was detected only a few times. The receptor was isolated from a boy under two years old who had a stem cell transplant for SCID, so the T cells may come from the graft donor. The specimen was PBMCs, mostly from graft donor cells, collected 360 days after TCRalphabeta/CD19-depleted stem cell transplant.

The CDR3 DNA sequence: TGCAGTGCTAAGGTAGCGGGGAGGGACTACAATGAGCAGTTCTTC. This codes for CSAKVAGRDYNEQFF. The chain is built from TRBV20-1 and TRBJ2-1, with 8 nucleotides matching TRBD2. The CDR3 is 15 residues long. V shed 4 bases, J shed 3 bases, and the junction held 8 bases outside the gene matches. Germline CDR1 and CDR2: DFQATT and SNEGSKA (reference sequence).